The source of this T cell receptor beta chain is a study of blood T cell repertoires in COVID-19. Study details: The United States, Italy and Spain supplied acute and convalescent COVID-19 samples.

CDR1 is LNHDA, CDR2 SQIVND, per germline (reference sequence). The CDR3 runs to 17 residues. V shed 1 base and J shed 0 bases, with 13 bases lying between them. The method was immunoSEQ multiplex PCR; TCRdb's version includes in-frame clones alone and lacks a portion of them. The sample shows fewer than 70,000 clones, 80% to 90% of them seen only once. The sequenced material came from peripheral blood. The V and J genes are TRBV19 and TRBJ1-5; D is undetermined. This clonotype originated in a man between 60 and 75 years old with active or convalescent COVID-19. In DNA, the CDR3 is TGTGCCAGTAGTATAGTTCCAGGATCCTATAGCAATCAGCCCCAGCATTTT. Its translation is CASSIVPGSYSNQPQHF.